This T cell receptor (beta chain) was recovered during a study of blood T cell repertoires in COVID-19. Turning to the study itself: Samples of COVID-19 (acute and convalescent) were obtained from the United States, Italy and Spain. T cells, B-cell-depleted T cells, or PBMCs supplied cDNA or gDNA.

Generated by immunoSEQ multiplex PCR, the TCRdb table keeps only in-frame clones and is missing some. The sample gives 85,000 to 100,000 clones, about 86% of which show up once; just over 2% is in the top ten. There are 15 residues in the CDR3. The ends were cut back, 5 bases at V and 0 bases at J, with 10 bases in the middle. The germline gives CDR1 SNHLY, CDR2 FYNNEI. J is TRBJ1-4 and V is TRBV2; D possibly corresponds to TRBD1 (6 bases). The sample comprised peripheral blood. This receptor was identified in a middle-aged man with COVID-19, enrolled during active disease. Here the CDR3 reads CASSRQEATNEKLFF. The CDR3 DNA reads as TGTGCCAGCAGTCGACAGGAGGCAACTAATGAAAAACTGTTTTTT.